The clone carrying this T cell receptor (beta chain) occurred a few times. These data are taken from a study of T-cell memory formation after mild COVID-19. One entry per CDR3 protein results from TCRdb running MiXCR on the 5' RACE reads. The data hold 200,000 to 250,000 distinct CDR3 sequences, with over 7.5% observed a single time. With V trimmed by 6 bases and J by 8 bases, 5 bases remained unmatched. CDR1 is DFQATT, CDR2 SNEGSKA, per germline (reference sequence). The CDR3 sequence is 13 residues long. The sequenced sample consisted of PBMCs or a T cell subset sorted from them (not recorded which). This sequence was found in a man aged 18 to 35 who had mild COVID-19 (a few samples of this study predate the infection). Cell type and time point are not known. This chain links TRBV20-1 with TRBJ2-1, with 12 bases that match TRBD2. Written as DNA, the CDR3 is TGCAGTGCCTCTAGCGGGGGGGATGATGAGCAGTTCTTC. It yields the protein CSASSGGDDEQFF.